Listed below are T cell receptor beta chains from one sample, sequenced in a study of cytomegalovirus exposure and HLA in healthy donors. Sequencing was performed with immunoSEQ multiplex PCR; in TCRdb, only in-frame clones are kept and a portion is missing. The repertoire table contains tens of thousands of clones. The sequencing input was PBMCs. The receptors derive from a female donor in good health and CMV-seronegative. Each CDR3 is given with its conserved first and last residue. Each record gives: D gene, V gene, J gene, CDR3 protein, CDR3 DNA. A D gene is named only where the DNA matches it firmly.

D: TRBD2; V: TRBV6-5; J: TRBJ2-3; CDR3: CASSLAGSTDTQYF; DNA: TGTGCCAGCAGTCTAGCGGGAAGCACAGATACGCAGTATTTT
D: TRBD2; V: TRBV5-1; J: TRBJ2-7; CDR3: CASSLGLAGSGLYEQYF; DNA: TGCGCCAGCAGCTTGGGGCTAGCGGGATCTGGGCTCTACGAGCAGTACTTC
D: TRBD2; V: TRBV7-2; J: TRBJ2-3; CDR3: CASSSQRGPPTDTQYF; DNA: TGTGCCAGCAGCTCCCAGCGGGGGCCCCCCACAGATACGCAGTATTTT
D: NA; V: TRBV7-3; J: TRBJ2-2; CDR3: CASSLIGPGLGTGELFF; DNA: TGTGCCAGCAGCTTAATTGGGCCAGGCCTCGGTACCGGGGAGCTGTTTTTT
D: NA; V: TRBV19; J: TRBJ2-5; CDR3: CASSPLESGKETQYF; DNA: TGTGCCAGTAGTCCCCTTGAGTCGGGAAAAGAGACCCAGTACTTC
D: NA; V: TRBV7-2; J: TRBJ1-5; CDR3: CASSFGDQPQHF; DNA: TGTGCCAGCAGCTTCGGGGATCAGCCCCAGCATTTT
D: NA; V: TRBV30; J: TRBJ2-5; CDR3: CAWSDTAQETQYF; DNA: TGTGCCTGGAGTGATACAGCCCAAGAGACCCAGTACTTC
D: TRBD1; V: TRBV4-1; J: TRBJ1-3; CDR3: CASSQGRGQGTNTIYF; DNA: TGCGCCAGCAGCCAAGGACGCGGACAGGGAACAAACACCATATATTTT
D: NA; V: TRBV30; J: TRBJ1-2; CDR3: CAWSLARIGGYTF; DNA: TGTGCCTGGAGTCTAGCCCGGATCGGCGGCTACACCTTC
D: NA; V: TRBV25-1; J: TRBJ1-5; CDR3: CASSSAGGNQPQHF; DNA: TGTGCCAGCAGTTCCGCCGGGGGGAATCAGCCCCAGCATTTT
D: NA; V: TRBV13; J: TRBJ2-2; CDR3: CASSSGPNTGELFF; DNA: TGTGCCAGCAGCAGCGGACCAAACACCGGGGAGCTGTTTTTT
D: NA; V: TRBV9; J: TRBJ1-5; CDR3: CASSDEYSNQPQHF; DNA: TGTGCCAGCAGCGACGAGTATAGCAATCAGCCCCAGCATTTT
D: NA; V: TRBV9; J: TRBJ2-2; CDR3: CASSVATSANTGELFF; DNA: TGTGCCAGCAGCGTAGCAACTTCCGCGAACACCGGGGAGCTGTTTTTT
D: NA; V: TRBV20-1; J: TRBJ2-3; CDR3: CSATKGDTQYF; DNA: TGCAGTGCTACTAAGGGGGATACGCAGTATTTT
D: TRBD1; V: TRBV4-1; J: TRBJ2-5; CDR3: CASSQGTGVRETQYF; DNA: TGCGCCAGCAGCCAAGGGACAGGGGTCCGGGAGACCCAGTACTTC
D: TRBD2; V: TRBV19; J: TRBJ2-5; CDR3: CASSIRLAGENQYF; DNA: TGTGCCAGTAGTATTCGACTAGCGGGAGAGAACCAGTACTTC
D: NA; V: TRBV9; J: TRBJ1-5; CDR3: CASSPGTRRQPQHF; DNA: TGTGCCAGCAGCCCTGGGACTAGGAGACAGCCCCAGCATTTT
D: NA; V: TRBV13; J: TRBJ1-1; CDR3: CASSRKGDTEAFF; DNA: TGTGCCAGCAGCCGCAAGGGGGACACTGAAGCTTTCTTT
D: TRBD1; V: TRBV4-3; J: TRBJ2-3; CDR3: CASSQDVAGGTSTDTQYF; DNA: TGCGCCAGCAGCCAAGATGTGGCAGGGGGCACTAGCACAGATACGCAGTATTTT
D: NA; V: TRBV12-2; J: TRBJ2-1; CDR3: CASRLRIPGGSKEDEQFF; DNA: TGTGCAAGTCGCCTCAGGATCCCAGGGGGAAGTAAGGAGGATGAGCAGTTCTTC
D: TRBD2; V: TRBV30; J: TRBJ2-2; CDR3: CAGGGSLRDTGELFF; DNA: TGTGCCGGGGGGGGTAGTTTACGGGACACCGGGGAGCTGTTTTTT
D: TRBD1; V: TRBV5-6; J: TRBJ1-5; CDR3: CASSINRGNSNQPQHF; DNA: TGTGCCAGCAGCATAAACAGGGGGAATAGCAATCAGCCCCAGCATTTT
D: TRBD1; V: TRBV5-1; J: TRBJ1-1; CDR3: CASSIGTATANTEAFF; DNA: TGCGCCAGCAGCATCGGGACAGCGACGGCGAACACTGAAGCTTTCTTT
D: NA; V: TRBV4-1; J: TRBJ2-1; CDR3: CASSPKGAENLGNEQFF; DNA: TGCGCCAGCAGCCCCAAAGGGGCAGAGAATCTGGGCAATGAGCAGTTCTTC
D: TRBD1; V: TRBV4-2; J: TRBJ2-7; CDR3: CASSQGTGGSYEQYF; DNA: TGTGCCAGCAGCCAAGGGACAGGGGGCTCCTACGAGCAGTACTTC
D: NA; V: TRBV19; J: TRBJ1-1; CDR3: CASSIAGLGTEAFF; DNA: TGTGCCAGTAGTATAGCAGGGTTAGGGACTGAAGCTTTCTTT
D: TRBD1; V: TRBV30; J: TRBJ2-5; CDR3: CAWSTGGETQYF; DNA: TGTGCCTGGAGTACAGGGGGGGAGACCCAGTACTTC
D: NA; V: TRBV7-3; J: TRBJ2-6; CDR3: CASSYRSSGANVLTF; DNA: TGTGCCAGCAGCTACAGGAGCTCTGGGGCCAACGTCCTGACTTTC
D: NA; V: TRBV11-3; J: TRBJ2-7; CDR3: CASSLFFRDFYEQYF; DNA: TGTGCCAGCAGCCTGTTCTTTCGGGATTTCTACGAGCAGTACTTC
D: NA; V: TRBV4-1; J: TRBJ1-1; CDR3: CASSQVQTGTLGKAFF; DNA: TGCGCCAGCAGCCAAGTTCAAACCGGGACACTAGGGAAGGCTTTCTTT
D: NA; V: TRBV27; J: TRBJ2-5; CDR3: CASSLSGNPETQYF; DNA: TGTGCCAGCAGTTTATCGGGCAACCCAGAGACCCAGTACTTC
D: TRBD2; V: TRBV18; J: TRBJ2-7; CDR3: CASSPPGLDIEQYF; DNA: TGTGCCAGCTCACCACCGGGACTAGATATTGAGCAGTACTTC
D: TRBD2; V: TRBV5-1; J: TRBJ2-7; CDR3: CASSWTSDYEQYF; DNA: TGCGCCAGCAGCTGGACTAGCGACTACGAGCAGTACTTC
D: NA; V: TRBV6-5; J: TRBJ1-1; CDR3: CASSGAGMGTEAFF; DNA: TGTGCCAGCAGCGGAGCAGGGATGGGCACTGAAGCTTTCTTT
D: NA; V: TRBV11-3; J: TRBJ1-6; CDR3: CASSLSPPRGNSPLHF; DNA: TGTGCCAGCAGCTTGAGTCCTCCTCGGGGAAATTCACCCCTCCACTTT
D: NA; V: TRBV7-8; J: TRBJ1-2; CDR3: CASSRTDYGYTF; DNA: TGTGCCAGCAGCCGGACAGACTATGGCTACACCTTC
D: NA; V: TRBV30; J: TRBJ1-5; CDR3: CAWSVGSVARNQPQHF; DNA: TGTGCCTGGAGTGTAGGTTCGGTGGCGCGGAATCAGCCCCAGCATTTT
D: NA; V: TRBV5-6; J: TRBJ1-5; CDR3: CASSLGGGGSYQPQHF; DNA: TGTGCCAGCAGCTTGGGGGGGGGCGGGTCCTATCAGCCCCAGCATTTT
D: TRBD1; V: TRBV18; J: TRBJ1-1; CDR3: CASSPTGVRTEAFF; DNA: TGTGCCAGCTCACCGACAGGGGTGAGGACTGAAGCTTTCTTT
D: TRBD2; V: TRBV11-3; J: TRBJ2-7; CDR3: CASSLAVGGGGYEQYF; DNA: TGTGCCAGCAGCTTAGCTGTGGGCGGGGGGGGATACGAGCAGTACTTC
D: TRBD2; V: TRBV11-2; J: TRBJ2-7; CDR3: CASSLGTGGSRSYEQYF; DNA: TGTGCCAGCAGCTTGGGTACGGGAGGCAGTCGATCCTACGAGCAGTACTTC
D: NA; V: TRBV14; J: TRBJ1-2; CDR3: CASSVAQGNYGYTF; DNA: TGTGCCAGCAGCGTAGCCCAGGGGAACTATGGCTACACCTTC
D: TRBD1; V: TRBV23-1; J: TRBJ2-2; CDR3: CASSPPDRVTTGELFF; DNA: TGCGCCAGCAGCCCCCCGGACAGGGTGACCACCGGGGAGCTGTTTTTT
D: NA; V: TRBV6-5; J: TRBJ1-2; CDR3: CASSNTGNYGYTF; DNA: TGTGCCAGCAGTAATACGGGAAACTATGGCTACACCTTC
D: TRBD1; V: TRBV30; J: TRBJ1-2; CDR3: CARMTGTGTYGYTF; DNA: TGTGCCCGAATGACCGGGACAGGGACCTATGGCTACACCTTC
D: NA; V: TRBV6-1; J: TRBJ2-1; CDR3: CASSDLPTRYNEQFF; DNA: TGTGCCAGCAGTGATTTACCCACGAGATACAATGAGCAGTTCTTC
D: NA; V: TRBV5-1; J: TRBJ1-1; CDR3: CASSLAGENTEAFF; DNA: TGCGCCAGCAGCTTGGCCGGAGAGAACACTGAAGCTTTCTTT
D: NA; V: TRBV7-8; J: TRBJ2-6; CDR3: CASSPLGGSANVLTF; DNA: TGTGCCAGCAGCCCACTAGGAGGATCGGCCAACGTCCTGACTTTC
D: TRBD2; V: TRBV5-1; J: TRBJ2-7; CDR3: CASSEIAGGSDEQYF; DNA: TGCGCCAGCAGCGAGATAGCGGGGGGCAGCGACGAGCAGTACTTC
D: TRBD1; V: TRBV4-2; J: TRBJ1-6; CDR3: CASSHFPKSRDRESPLHF; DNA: TGTGCCAGCAGCCACTTTCCGAAGAGCCGGGACAGGGAATCACCCCTCCACTTT
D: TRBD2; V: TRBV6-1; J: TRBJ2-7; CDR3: CASTLSGSRYEQYF; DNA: TGTGCCAGCACCCTTAGCGGGAGTCGGTACGAGCAGTACTTC
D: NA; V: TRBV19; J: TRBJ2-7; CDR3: CASSISRQGWLVEQYF; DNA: TGTGCCAGTAGTATATCCAGGCAGGGGTGGCTGGTCGAGCAGTACTTC
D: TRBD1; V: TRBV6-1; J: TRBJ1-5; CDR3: CASRAGQGGIQPQHF; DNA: TGTGCCAGCAGAGCGGGACAGGGGGGAATTCAGCCCCAGCATTTT
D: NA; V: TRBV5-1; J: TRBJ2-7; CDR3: CASSTGTGYEQYF; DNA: TGCGCCAGCAGCACGGGGACTGGCTACGAGCAGTACTTC
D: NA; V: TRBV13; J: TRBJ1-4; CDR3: CASRQADSGKLFF; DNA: TGTGCCAGCAGACAAGCGGACAGCGGAAAACTGTTTTTT
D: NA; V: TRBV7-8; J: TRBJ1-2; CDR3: CASSALSGTTNYGYTF; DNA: TGTGCCAGCAGCGCGCTATCCGGGACAACTAACTATGGCTACACCTTC